This T cell receptor beta chain was recorded in a study of response to subunit inactivated influenza vaccine. Remarks on this clonotype: What it binds is not known.

TCRdb analysed the RT-PCR reads with MiXCR anew, one entry per CDR3 protein. The sample lists 700,000 to 900,000 distinct CDR3 sequences, roughly 20% occurring once. Study results and limitations: Few additional T cells are recruited per seasonal influenza vaccination, authors suggested.

Per germline, CDR1 SGHTA and CDR2 FQGNSA. The CDR3 totals 14 residues. V shed 2 bases and J 5 bases; nucleotides not matched to a gene: 5. The clonotype originates from a man aged 50-60 years who received an inactivated influenza vaccine. The chain links TRBV7-2 to TRBJ2-7; the match to TRBD1 covers 8 bases. The sample in question was PBMCs from blood, obtained more than 4 days after vaccination. Here the CDR3 reads CASSLTRGPNEQYF. In DNA form, the CDR3 reads TGTGCCAGCAGCTTAACCAGGGGGCCGAACGAGCAGTACTTC.